This record concerns one T cell receptor (beta chain) sequence. This clonotype appeared many times. The target of this receptor is not known. No clone much larger than this one lies a single base away; base qualities are absent. The sample is drawn from a study of low-dose radiotherapy and immunotherapy resistance in tumors (dated by TCRdb to between 2021 and 2024). Describing the broader study: In Cohort 1, each fraction delivered 0.5 Gy every 2 weeks, and the prescribed total PTV dose was 6.5 Gy. Randomization of trial participants into treatment groups was not performed. Patients took aspirin 300 mg orally once daily for four cycles, starting on cycle 1 day 1. The translational analysis covered eight patients: three from the first dose cohort and the first five from the second dose cohort. For Cohort 2, the dose was 1 Gy per fraction given every two weeks, adding up to 13 Gy in total across 26 weeks. Nivolumab was administered intravenously as a 240 mg flat dose every two weeks, and ipilimumab was administered intravenously at 1 mg/kg every six weeks. Cyclophosphamide 200 mg/m2 was administered intravenously every two weeks, one day before each radiation and immunotherapy administration.

Trimming costs V 1 base and J 3 bases, and their ends lie 13 bases apart. The CDR3 measures 15 amino acids from cysteine to phenylalanine. CDR3 DNA only is kept here, 45 bases in frame from base 1. CDR1 and CDR2, per the germline V gene, are MGHDK and SYGVNS. Sequencing relied on an Illumina HiSeq 2500. Superscript III and a set of TRAV- and TRBV-specific primers were used to synthesize first-strand cDNA, so that both TCRalpha and TCRbeta chains were covered. TCRs were amplified with Phusion for around 18 PCR cycles, with a constant-region primer paired with the adapter attached to the V primers. Isolated mRNA was amplified with the MessageAmp II aRNA Amplification Kit, using a roughly 15-hour in vitro transcription at 37°C. mRNA for TCR sequencing was isolated with the Dynabeads mRNA DIRECT Purification Kit. Indexed Illumina adapters were added in a second Phusion PCR of about 26 cycles, and the PCR products were purified with AMPure XP beads. As for the authors' bioinformatics: Custom Perl scripts pooled TCR sequences encoding the same protein, removed out-of-frame sequences and computed each clonotype's abundance. Any TCR sequence backed by just one read was left out of the analysis. The metrics used to describe the repertoires included Shannon entropy, Gini index, clonality, richness, and the frequency of TCRs shared between repertoires. The public reads were reprocessed in TCRdb via fastp at Q25 and MiXCR, keeping in-frame beta chains. Merged by CDR3 protein, the rows form single entries marked with the most common genes and DNA. The V and J calls were not made by the authors but by TCRdb's processing. A total of tens of thousands of distinct CDR3 sequences appear in this sample, about 25% of them only once. Of the sample, roughly a tenth falls within the top ten clones.

The time point tag for this specimen amounts to: after trial treatment. In light of the paper, this sample's treatment or condition label describes: LDRT plus nivolumab, ipilimumab, low-dose cyclophosphamide and aspirin (RACIN trial). Donors were enrolled in RACIN, a single-arm phase I dose-escalation trial in which nivolumab, ipilimumab, aspirin, low-dose cyclophosphamide and low-dose radiotherapy were combined. Patients with advanced, TIL-negative solid tumors were considered eligible. The chain uses TRBV25-1 and TRBJ2-7, with no confident D gene call. The sequencing used PBMCs, collected after low-dose radiotherapy plus immunotherapy. The sequence was collected from a male donor with prostate cancer. The DNA sequence is given as TGTGCCAGCAGTGAATCAAGGGCGACTTTCTACGAGCAGTACTTC. Translation gives CASSESRATFYEQYF.